Following are 23 T cell receptor beta chains from one sample sequenced in a study of PD-1 blockade in classical Hodgkin lymphoma. There was relapse after autologous stem cell transplantation in every patient, and there was variation in brentuximab vedotin exposure. Measured with immunoSEQ multiplex PCR; TCRdb has only the in-frame clones, and not every one. The profile covers about 97,000 clones, with approximately 80% appearing a single time and more than 10% taken by the ten largest. The sample in question was peripheral blood mononuclear cells (PBMCs), obtained at baseline. Source of these receptors: a human donor with classical Hodgkin lymphoma.

The J gene is TRBJ1-1, the V gene TRBV29-1; unclear D gene. Looked up from germline, CDR1 is SQVTM and CDR2 is ANQGSEA. CDR3 length: 13 amino acids. Trimming left V 2 bases short and J 0 bases short, with 7 bases between. The CDR3 nucleotides read TGCAGCGTTGAAAGTCCTGTGAACACTGAAGCTTTCTTT. Protein: CSVESPVNTEAFF.

The rearrangement links TRBV7-8 to TRBJ1-1; 10 nucleotides agree with TRBD1. Germline-derived CDR1 and CDR2 are SGHVS and FQNEAQ. The CDR3 totals 15 residues. V was pared by 5 bases and J by 5 bases, with 8 bases of the junction left unmatched. The CDR3 region is CASSEGQGRDTEAFF. CDR3 coding DNA: TGTGCCAGCAGCGAGGGACAGGGGCGAGATACTGAAGCTTTCTTT.

This clone was seen just once. The CDR3 bases are TGTGCCAGCAGCTTACAGGGGGGGGACTACAATGAGCAGTTCTTC. Amino acids: CASSLQGGDYNEQFF. The chain combines TRBV6-5 with TRBJ2-1, with D perhaps matching TRBD1 (8 bases). CDR3 length equals 15 residues. Germline CDR1 reads MNHEY; CDR2 reads SVGAGI. The V and J ends lost 6 bases and 3 bases respectively, with 15 bases between them.

The chain employs TRBV9 and TRBJ1-1, with D tentatively TRBD1 (5 bases). Germline V gene data show CDR1 as SGDLS and CDR2 as YYNGEE. V gave up 4 bases and J gave up 4 bases, with 14 bases separating them. The CDR3 has 14 amino acids. This CDR3 is CASSLAPQGTEAFF. CDR3 sequence (DNA): TGTGCCAGCAGCCTCGCACCCCAGGGCACTGAAGCTTTCTTT.

CDR3 sequence: CASSFPGELFF. In DNA, the CDR3 is TGTGCCAGCAGCTTTCCCGGGGAGCTGTTTTTT. The chain carries TRBV7-2 and TRBJ2-2; no reliable D call. Trimming removed 3 bases from V and 6 bases from J, with 2 bases in between. The CDR3 has 11 amino acids. Germline CDR1 is SGHTA and CDR2 is FQGNSA.

This chain joins TRBV6-5 and TRBJ1-1, with 8 nucleotides matching TRBD1. V was pared by 5 bases and J by 1 base, with 6 bases of the junction left unmatched. Per germline, CDR1 MNHEY and CDR2 SVGAGI. CDR3 size: 15 residues. The CDR3, as DNA: TGTGCCAGCAGTACACAGGGGGTCGAGAACACTGAAGCTTTCTTT. Encoded protein: CASSTQGVENTEAFF.

The J gene is TRBJ1-2, the V gene TRBV14; D unresolved. The CDR3 consists of 13 residues. V lost 4 bases to trimming and J lost 2 bases, with 8 bases between them. Germline V CDR1 and CDR2: SGHDN, FVKESK. The CDR3: CASSPRPNYGYTF. CDR3 nucleotides: TGTGCCAGCAGCCCGAGACCGAACTATGGCTACACCTTC. Full variable domain (missing parts from reference TRBV14 and TRBJ1-2): EAGVTQFPSHSVIEKGQTVTLRCDPISGHDNLYWYRRVMGKEIKFLLHFVKESKQDESGMPNNRFLAERTGGTYSTLKVQPAELEDSGVYFCASSPRPNYGYTFGSGTRLTVV.

This chain links TRBV5-1 with TRBJ1-1; TRBD1 might be the D (6 bases). This CDR3 contains 14 residues. CDR1 and CDR2 from the germline V gene are SGHRS and YFSETQ. Trimming stripped 3 bases from V and 1 base from J, with 10 bases between. The CDR3 bases are TGCGCCAGCAGCTACCAGGGACAGAACACTGAAGCTTTCTTT. Its translation is CASSYQGQNTEAFF.

V and J are TRBV5-1 and TRBJ2-3; D gene unclear. From germline, CDR1 is SGHRS and CDR2 YFSETQ. The V end was cut by 0 bases, the J end by 0 bases, with 5 bases between. The CDR3 length is 14 residues. The CDR3 DNA sequence: TGCGCCAGCAGCTTGGCCTCTAGCACAGATACGCAGTATTTT. It is translated as CASSLASSTDTQYF.

V is TRBV28 and J is TRBJ1-1; D uncertain. V dropped 4 bases and J dropped 1 base, with 13 bases sitting between them. CDR1 is MDHEN and CDR2 is SYDVKM in the germline V gene. This CDR3 has 15 residues. CDR3 in DNA: TGTGCCAGCAGTTCGATGGGGTTAGGGAACACTGAAGCTTTCTTT. Its protein product is CASSSMGLGNTEAFF.

CDR3 protein: CASSPRDRGTGELFF. DNA for the CDR3: TGTGCCAGCAGCCCCCGGGACAGGGGCACCGGGGAGCTGTTTTTT. The chain employs TRBV11-3 and TRBJ2-2, with 10 bases aligning to TRBD1. CDR1 and CDR2 (germline): SGHNT, YENEEA. This CDR3 region has 15 residues. V was pared by 5 bases and J by 4 bases, with 4 bases of the junction left unmatched. Looking up the rest from reference TRBV11-3 and TRBJ2-2 gives the full variable domain: EAGVVQSPRYKIIEKKQPVAFWCNPISGHNTLYWYLQNLGQGPELLIRYENEEAVDDSQLPKDRFSAERLKGVDSTLKIQPAELGDSAVYLCASSPRDRGTGELFFGEGSRLTVL.

The gene calls are TRBV5-4 and TRBJ2-7, with TRBD1 identical over 9 bases. CDR1 is SGHNT, CDR2 YYREEE, per germline (reference sequence). This CDR3 contains 17 residues. V dropped 0 bases and J dropped 6; count of bases not matched to a gene: 13. The CDR3 DNA follows: TGTGCCAGCAGCTTGGGGCCCCCGGGACAGGGAAGGGTCGAGCAGTACTTC. Encoded protein: CASSLGPPGQGRVEQYF.

This rearrangement joins TRBV10-3 to TRBJ2-2; 8 nucleotides agree with TRBD2. Germline V lookup: CDR1 ENHRY, CDR2 SYGVKD. The CDR3 is 14 residues long. V lost 10 bases, J lost 6 bases, and 10 bases stayed unmatched. CDR3: CATHRAGGAGELFF. The CDR3 coding sequence is TGTGCCACTCACAGGGCGGGGGGAGCCGGGGAGCTGTTTTTT.

This rearrangement joins TRBV7-2 to TRBJ2-7, with 9 bases lining up with TRBD2. Losses at the gene ends were 1 base for V and 3 bases for J; bases not matched to a gene: 7. The CDR3 contains 16 residues. The V gene's germline CDR1 is SGHTA and CDR2 FQGNSA. CDR3 nucleotides: TGTGCCAGCAGCTTAGGCCACCGGCGGGAGGGCTACGAGCAGTACTTC. Its translation is CASSLGHRREGYEQYF.

The chain carries TRBV6-5 and TRBJ1-1; D ambiguous. Germline V gene lookup returns CDR1 MNHEY and CDR2 SVGAGI. V was clipped by 2 bases and J by 1 base, with 8 bases between them. The CDR3 runs to 14 residues. The CDR3 nucleotides read TGTGCCAGCAGTTACCCGGGGTCGAACACTGAAGCTTTCTTT. Encoded protein: CASSYPGSNTEAFF.

This chain links TRBV19 with TRBJ2-2; 11 nucleotides line up with TRBD1. Germline V lookup: CDR1 LNHDA, CDR2 SQIVND (reference sequence). Trimming cost V 6 bases and J 5 bases; bases outside gene matches: 8. This CDR3 has 16 amino acids. The CDR3: CASSPGTGGKTGELFF. CDR3 nucleotide sequence: TGTGCCAGTAGCCCGGGGACAGGGGGAAAAACCGGGGAGCTGTTTTTT.

This clone was seen only a few times. This rearrangement joins TRBV30 to TRBJ2-1; 15 nucleotides align to TRBD2. The CDR3 has 15 residues. Trimming took 2 bases from V and 7 from J; bases not matched to a gene: 3. CDR1 GTSNPN and CDR2 SVGIG come from the germline V gene (reference sequence). CDR3 region: CAWSRGLAGGNEQFF. CDR3 nucleotide sequence: TGTGCCTGGAGTAGGGGACTAGCGGGAGGAAATGAGCAGTTCTTC.

The gene calls are TRBV19 and TRBJ2-1; D may be TRBD2 (5 bases). Germline V gene data show CDR1 as LNHDA and CDR2 as SQIVND (reference sequence). Trimming shortened V by 7 bases and J by 7 bases, and 8 bases separated the two germline ends. The CDR3 sequence is 11 residues long. This CDR3 reads CASIRRNEQFF. The CDR3 DNA is TGTGCCAGTATCAGGAGGAATGAGCAGTTCTTC.

V is TRBV10-3 and J is TRBJ1-1; D remains ambiguous. The germline V and J ends were trimmed by 3 bases and 4 bases, with 6 bases remaining between them. The length of the CDR3 is 12 residues. CDR1 ENHRY and CDR2 SYGVKD come from the germline V gene. The CDR3 bases are TGTGCCATCAGTGACAGAAGCACTGAAGCTTTCTTT. Amino acids: CAISDRSTEAFF.

The rearrangement uses TRBV7-9 and TRBJ2-7; 10 positions match TRBD1. Germline CDR1 SEHNR, CDR2 FQNEAQ (reference sequence). Losses at the gene ends were 2 bases for V and 3 bases for J; bases not matched to a gene: 4. The CDR3 consists of 15 residues. The chain's CDR3 is CASSLSGTGVYEQYF. In DNA, the CDR3 is TGTGCCAGCAGCTTATCAGGGACAGGGGTCTACGAGCAGTACTTC.

The chain combines TRBV7-9 with TRBJ1-4; TRBD1 aligns across 8 bases. Germline trimming cut 5 bases from V and 8 bases from J; bases unmatched to any gene: 7. CDR1 is SEHNR and CDR2 is FQNEAQ in the germline V gene (reference sequence). The length of the CDR3 is 14 residues. The CDR3 region is CASSHNRGREKLFF. The CDR3 coding sequence is TGTGCCAGCAGCCACAACAGGGGGAGAGAAAAACTGTTTTTT.

The rearrangement links TRBV25-1 to TRBJ1-1; 9 nucleotides match TRBD1. CDR1 and CDR2 from the germline V gene are MGHDK and SYGVNS. Trimming cost V 6 bases and J 2 bases; bases outside gene matches: 4. The CDR3 has 14 residues. The CDR3 DNA reads as TGTGCCAGCAGGGGGACAGGGACTAACACTGAAGCTTTCTTT. Translated: CASRGTGTNTEAFF. The entire variable domain, with the rest obtained from reference TRBV25-1 and TRBJ1-1, is as follows: EADIYQTPRYLVIGTGKKITLECSQTMGHDKMYWYQQDPGMELHLIHYSYGVNSTEKGDLSSESTVSRIRTEHFPLTLESARPSHTSQYLCASRGTGTNTEAFFGQGTRLTVV.

The V call is TRBV28, the J call TRBJ2-7; a weak D match, TRBD2 (6 bases). The CDR3 is made up of 14 amino acids. The V gene's germline CDR1 is MDHEN and CDR2 SYDVKM. V was trimmed by 2 bases and J by 2 bases, leaving 10 bases between them. Here the CDR3 DNA reads TGTGCCAGCAGTTTACCCGGGAGCGCCTACGAGCAGTACTTC. It yields the protein CASSLPGSAYEQYF. The whole variable domain, remainder taken from reference TRBV28 and TRBJ2-7, is DVKVTQSSRYLVKRTGEKVFLECVQDMDHENMFWYRQDPGLGLRLIYFSYDVKMKEKGDIPEGYSVSREKKERFSLILESASTNQTSMYLCASSLPGSAYEQYFGPGTRLTVT.